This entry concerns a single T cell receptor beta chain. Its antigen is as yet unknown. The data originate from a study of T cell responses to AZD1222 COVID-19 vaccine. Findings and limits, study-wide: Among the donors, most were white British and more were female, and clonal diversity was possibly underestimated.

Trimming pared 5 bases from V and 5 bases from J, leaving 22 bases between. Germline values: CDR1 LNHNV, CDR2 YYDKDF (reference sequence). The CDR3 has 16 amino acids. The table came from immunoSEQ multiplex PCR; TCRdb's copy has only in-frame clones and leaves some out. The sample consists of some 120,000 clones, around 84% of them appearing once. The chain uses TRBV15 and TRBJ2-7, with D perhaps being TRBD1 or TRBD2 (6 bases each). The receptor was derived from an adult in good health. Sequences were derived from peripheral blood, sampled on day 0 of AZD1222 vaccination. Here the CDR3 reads CATSGGLGAGSHEQYF. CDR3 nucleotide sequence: TGTGCCACCAGCGGTGGGTTGGGGGCGGGATCCCACGAGCAGTACTTC. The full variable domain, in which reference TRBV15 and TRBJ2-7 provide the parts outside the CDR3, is DAMVIQNPRYQVTQFGKPVTLSCSQTLNHNVMYWYQQKSSQAPKLLFHYYDKDFNNEADTPDNFQSRRPNTSFCFLDIRSPGLGDTAMYLCATSGGLGAGSHEQYFGPGTRLTVT.